This T cell receptor (beta chain) was identified during a study of T-cell memory formation after mild COVID-19. Germline V lookup: CDR1 MNHEY, CDR2 SVGEGT. This CDR3 comprises 15 residues. The ends were cut back, 5 bases at V and 4 bases at J, with 17 bases in the middle. MiXCR was run by TCRdb on the 5' RACE reads, yielding one entry per CDR3 protein. Of under 650,000 distinct CDR3 sequences in the sample, under 20% were seen once. The chain is built from TRBV6-2 or TRBV6-3 and TRBJ2-5, with D tentatively TRBD1 or TRBD2 (5 bases each). The receptor was derived from an adult woman who had mild COVID-19 (a few samples of this study predate the infection). Cell type and time point are not known. Sequencing was done on a sample of PBMCs or a T cell subset sorted from them (not recorded which). This chain's CDR3 is CASSTGPGKGETQYF. In DNA form, the CDR3 reads TGTGCCAGCAGTACGGGGCCGGGGAAAGGAGAGACCCAGTACTTC.